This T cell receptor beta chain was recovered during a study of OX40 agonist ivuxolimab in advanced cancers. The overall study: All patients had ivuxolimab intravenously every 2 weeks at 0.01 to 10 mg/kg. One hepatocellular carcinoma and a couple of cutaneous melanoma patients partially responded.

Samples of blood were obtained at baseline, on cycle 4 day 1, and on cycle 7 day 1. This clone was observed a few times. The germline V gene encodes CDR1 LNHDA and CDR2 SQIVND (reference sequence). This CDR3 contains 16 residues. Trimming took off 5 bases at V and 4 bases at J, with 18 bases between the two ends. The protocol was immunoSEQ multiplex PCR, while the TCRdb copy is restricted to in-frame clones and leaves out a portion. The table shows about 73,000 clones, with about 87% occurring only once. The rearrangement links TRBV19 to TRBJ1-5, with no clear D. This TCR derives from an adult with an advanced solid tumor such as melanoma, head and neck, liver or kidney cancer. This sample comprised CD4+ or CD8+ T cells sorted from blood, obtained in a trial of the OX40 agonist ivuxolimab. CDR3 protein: CASSGIRGLRNQPQHF. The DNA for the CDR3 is TGTGCCAGTAGTGGAATCCGAGGATTGAGGAATCAGCCCCAGCATTTT.